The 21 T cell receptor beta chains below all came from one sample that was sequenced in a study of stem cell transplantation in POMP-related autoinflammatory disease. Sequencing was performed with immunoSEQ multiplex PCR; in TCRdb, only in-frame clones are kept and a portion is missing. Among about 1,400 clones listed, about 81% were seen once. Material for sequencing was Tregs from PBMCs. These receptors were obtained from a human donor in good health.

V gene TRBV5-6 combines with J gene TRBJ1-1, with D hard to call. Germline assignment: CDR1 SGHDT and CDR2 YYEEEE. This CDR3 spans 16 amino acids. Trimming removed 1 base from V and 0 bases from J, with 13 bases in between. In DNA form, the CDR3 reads TGTGCCAGCAGCTTGTGGAGGGCTGAGATGAACACTGAAGCTTTCTTT. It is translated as CASSLWRAEMNTEAFF.

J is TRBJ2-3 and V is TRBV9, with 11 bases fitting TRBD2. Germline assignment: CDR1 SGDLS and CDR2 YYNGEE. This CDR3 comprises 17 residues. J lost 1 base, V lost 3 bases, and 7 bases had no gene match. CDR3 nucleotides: TGTGCCAGCAGCGCTGGGACTAGCGGAGGGGGCACAGATACGCAGTATTTT. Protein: CASSAGTSGGGTDTQYF.

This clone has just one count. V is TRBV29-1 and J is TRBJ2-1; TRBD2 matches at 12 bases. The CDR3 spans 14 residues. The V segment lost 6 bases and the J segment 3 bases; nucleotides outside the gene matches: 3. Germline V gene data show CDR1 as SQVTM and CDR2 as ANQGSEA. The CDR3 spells CSVGLAGVYNEQFF. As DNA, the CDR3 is TGCAGCGTGGGACTAGCGGGTGTCTACAATGAGCAGTTCTTC.

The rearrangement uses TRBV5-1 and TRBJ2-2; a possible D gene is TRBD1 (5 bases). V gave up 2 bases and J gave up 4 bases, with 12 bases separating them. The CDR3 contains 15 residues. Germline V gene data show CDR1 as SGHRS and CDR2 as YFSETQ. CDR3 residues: CASSLSDTLTGELFF. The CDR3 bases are TGCGCCAGCAGCTTATCGGACACGCTCACCGGGGAGCTGTTTTTT.

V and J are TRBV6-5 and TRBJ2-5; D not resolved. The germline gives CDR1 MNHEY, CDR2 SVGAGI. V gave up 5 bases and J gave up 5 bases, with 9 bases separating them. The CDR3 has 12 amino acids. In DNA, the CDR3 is TGTGCCAGCAGTCTCTCGCCTGAGACCCAGTACTTC. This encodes CASSLSPETQYF.

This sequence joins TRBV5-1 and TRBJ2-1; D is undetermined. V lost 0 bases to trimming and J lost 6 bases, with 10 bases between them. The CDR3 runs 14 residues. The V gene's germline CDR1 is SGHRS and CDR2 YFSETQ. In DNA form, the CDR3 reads TGCGCCAGCAGCTTGGGGACGATACTCAATGAGCAGTTCTTC. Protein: CASSLGTILNEQFF.

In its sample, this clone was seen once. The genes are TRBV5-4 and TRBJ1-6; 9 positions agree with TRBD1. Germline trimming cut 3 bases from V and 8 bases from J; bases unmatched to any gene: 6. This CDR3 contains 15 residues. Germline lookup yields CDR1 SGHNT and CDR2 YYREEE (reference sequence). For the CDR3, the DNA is TGTGCCAGCAGCTCTCGACAGGGGGACTATTCACCCCTCCACTTT. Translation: CASSSRQGDYSPLHF.

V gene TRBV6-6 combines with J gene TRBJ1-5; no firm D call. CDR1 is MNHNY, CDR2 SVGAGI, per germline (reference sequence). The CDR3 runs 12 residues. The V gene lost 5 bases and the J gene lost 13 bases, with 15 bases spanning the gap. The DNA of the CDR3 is TGTGCCAGCAGTATTGGGGATAGTCCACAGCATTTT. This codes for CASSIGDSPQHF.

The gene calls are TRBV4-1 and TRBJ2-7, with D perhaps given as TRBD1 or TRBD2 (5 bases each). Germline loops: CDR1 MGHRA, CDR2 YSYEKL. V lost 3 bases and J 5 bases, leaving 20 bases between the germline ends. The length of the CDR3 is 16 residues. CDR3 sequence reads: CASSQGVSSTGDEQYF. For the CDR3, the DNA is TGCGCCAGCAGCCAGGGGGTTAGCTCTACTGGGGACGAGCAGTACTTC.

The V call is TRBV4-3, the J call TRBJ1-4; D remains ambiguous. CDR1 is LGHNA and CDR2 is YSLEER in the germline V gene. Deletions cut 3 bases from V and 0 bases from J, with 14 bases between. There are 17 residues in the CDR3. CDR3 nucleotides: TGCGCCAGCAGCCATAGGGAAAGGAGTACAACTAATGAAAAACTGTTTTTT. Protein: CASSHRERSTTNEKLFF.

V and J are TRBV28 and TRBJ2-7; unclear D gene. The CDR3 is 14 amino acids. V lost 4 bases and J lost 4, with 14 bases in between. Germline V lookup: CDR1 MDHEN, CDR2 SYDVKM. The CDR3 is CASSSGLPRYEQYF. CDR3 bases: TGTGCCAGCAGTTCCGGCCTTCCCCGTTACGAGCAGTACTTC.

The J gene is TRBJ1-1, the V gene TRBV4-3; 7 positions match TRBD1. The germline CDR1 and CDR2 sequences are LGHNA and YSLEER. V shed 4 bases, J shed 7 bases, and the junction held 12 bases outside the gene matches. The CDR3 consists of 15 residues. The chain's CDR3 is CASSRVTGARLEAFF. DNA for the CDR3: TGCGCCAGCAGCCGCGTAACAGGGGCTCGGCTTGAAGCTTTCTTT.

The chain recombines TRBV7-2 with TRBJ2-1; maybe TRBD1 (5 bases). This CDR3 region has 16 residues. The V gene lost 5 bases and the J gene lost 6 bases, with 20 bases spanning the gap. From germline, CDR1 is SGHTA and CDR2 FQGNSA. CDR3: CASSRGLAGNFNEQFF. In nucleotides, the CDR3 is TGTGCCAGCAGCCGTGGATTGGCAGGGAATTTCAATGAGCAGTTCTTC. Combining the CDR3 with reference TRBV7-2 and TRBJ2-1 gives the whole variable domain GAGVSQSPSNKVTEKGKDVELRCDPISGHTALYWYRQSLGQGLEFLIYFQGNSAPDKSGLPSDRFSAERTGGSVSTLTIQRTQQEDSAVYLCASSRGLAGNFNEQFFGPGTRLTVL.

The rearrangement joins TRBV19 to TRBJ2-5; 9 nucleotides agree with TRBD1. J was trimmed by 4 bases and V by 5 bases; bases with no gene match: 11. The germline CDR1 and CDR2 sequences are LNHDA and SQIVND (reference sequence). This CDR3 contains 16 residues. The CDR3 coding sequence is TGTGCCAGTAGTTCACCCCGGGACAGGGCGGGAGAGACCCAGTACTTC. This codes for CASSSPRDRAGETQYF.

CDR3 in amino acids: CASRRAYEQYF. CDR3 nucleotide sequence: TGTGCCAGCAGGCGGGCCTACGAGCAGTACTTC. The J gene is TRBJ2-7, the V gene TRBV6-1, with D possibly TRBD2 on 5 matching bases. Trimming shortened V by 6 bases and J by 2 bases, and 5 bases separated the two germline ends. This CDR3 is 11 amino acids long. Germline CDR1 reads MNHNS; CDR2 reads SASEGT.

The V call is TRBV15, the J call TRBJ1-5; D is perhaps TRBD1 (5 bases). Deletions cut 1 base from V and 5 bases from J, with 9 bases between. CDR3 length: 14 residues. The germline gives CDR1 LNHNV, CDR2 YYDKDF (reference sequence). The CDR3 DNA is TGTGCCACCAGCAGAGTGGGCAGGGATCAGCCCCAGCATTTT. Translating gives CATSRVGRDQPQHF.

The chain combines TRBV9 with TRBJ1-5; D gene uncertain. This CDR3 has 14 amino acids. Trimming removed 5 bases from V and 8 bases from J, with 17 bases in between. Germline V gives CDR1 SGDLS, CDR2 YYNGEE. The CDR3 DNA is TGTGCCAGCAGTGCGGGAAAGCCGGGAGAGCCCCAGCATTTT. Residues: CASSAGKPGEPQHF. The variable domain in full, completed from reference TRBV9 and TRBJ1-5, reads DSGVTQTPKHLITATGQRVTLRCSPRSGDLSVYWYQQSLDQGLQFLIQYYNGEERAKGNILERFSAQQFPDLHSELNLSSLELGDSALYFCASSAGKPGEPQHFGDGTRLSIL.

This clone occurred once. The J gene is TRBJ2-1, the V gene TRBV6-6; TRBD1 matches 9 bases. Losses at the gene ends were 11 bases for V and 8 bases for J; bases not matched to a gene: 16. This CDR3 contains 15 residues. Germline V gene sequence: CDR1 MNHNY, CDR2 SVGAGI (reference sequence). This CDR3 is CAARFRQGGRDEQFF. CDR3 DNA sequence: TGTGCCGCTCGATTCCGACAGGGGGGAAGGGATGAGCAGTTCTTC.

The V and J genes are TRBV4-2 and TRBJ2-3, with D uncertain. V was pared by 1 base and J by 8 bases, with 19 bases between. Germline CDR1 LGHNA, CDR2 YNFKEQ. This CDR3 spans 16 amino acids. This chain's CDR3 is CASSQGAQTAQFTQYF. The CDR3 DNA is TGTGCCAGCAGCCAAGGAGCACAGACCGCACAGTTTACGCAGTATTTT.

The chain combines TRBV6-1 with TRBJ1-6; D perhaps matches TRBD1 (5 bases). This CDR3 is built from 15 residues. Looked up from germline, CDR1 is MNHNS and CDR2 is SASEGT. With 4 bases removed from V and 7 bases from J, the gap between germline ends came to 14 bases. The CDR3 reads CASSAHRQTNSPLHF. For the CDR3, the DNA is TGTGCCAGCAGTGCCCACAGACAGACCAATTCACCCCTCCACTTT.

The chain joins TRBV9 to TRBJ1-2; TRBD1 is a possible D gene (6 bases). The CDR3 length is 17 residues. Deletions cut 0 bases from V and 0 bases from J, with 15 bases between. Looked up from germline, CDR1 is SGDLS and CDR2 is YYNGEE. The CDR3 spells CASSVDYRVLANYGYTF. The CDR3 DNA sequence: TGTGCCAGCAGCGTAGACTACAGGGTTCTTGCTAACTATGGCTACACCTTC. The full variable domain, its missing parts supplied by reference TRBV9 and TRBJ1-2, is DSGVTQTPKHLITATGQRVTLRCSPRSGDLSVYWYQQSLDQGLQFLIQYYNGEERAKGNILERFSAQQFPDLHSELNLSSLELGDSALYFCASSVDYRVLANYGYTFGSGTRLTVV.